These T cell receptor beta chains were read from a single sample in a study of cytomegalovirus exposure and HLA in healthy donors. Profiling relied on immunoSEQ multiplex PCR, and the TCRdb table lists in-frame clones only, not all of them. Among approximately 210,000 clones listed, over 80% were seen once. The sample was PBMCs. The receptor set was obtained from a middle-aged man in good health and CMV-seropositive. The CDR3 runs from the conserved cysteine through the conserved F or W. The D gene is left open where the match is weak. Clone size is shown for a subset of rows, as once, few, many or a class of expanded clone.

D gene: TRBD2
V gene: TRBV11-2
clone size: -
J gene: TRBJ2-1
CDR3 protein: CASSLTSGAYNEQFF
CDR3 DNA: TGTGCCAGCAGCCTAACTAGCGGGGCATACAATGAGCAGTTCTTC

D gene: -
V gene: TRBV6-5
clone size: -
J gene: TRBJ2-3
CDR3 protein: CASSYGPRDSTDTQYF
CDR3 DNA: TGTGCCAGCAGTTACGGTCCTCGGGATAGCACAGATACGCAGTATTTT

D gene: -
V gene: TRBV5-6
clone size: once
J gene: TRBJ2-3
CDR3 protein: CASSPDSASSTDTQYF
CDR3 DNA: TGTGCCAGCAGCCCGGACAGTGCCTCTAGCACAGATACGCAGTATTTT

D gene: -
V gene: TRBV6-1
clone size: -
J gene: TRBJ2-5
CDR3 protein: CASSPGDSWETQYF
CDR3 DNA: TGTGCCAGCAGCCCCGGTGATTCTTGGGAGACCCAGTACTTC

D gene: TRBD1
V gene: TRBV5-1
clone size: -
J gene: TRBJ1-2
CDR3 protein: CASSRETGDHGYTF
CDR3 DNA: TGCGCCAGCAGTCGTGAGACAGGGGATCATGGCTACACCTTC

D gene: TRBD2
V gene: TRBV5-1
clone size: -
J gene: TRBJ2-7
CDR3 protein: CASSLELAGRDEQYF
CDR3 DNA: TGCGCCAGCAGCTTGGAACTAGCGGGAAGGGACGAGCAGTACTTC

D gene: -
V gene: TRBV5-1
clone size: -
J gene: TRBJ1-1
CDR3 protein: CASTRGESRTEAFF
CDR3 DNA: TGCGCCAGCACCCGCGGGGAGTCGAGAACTGAAGCTTTCTTT

D gene: -
V gene: TRBV28
clone size: -
J gene: TRBJ2-3
CDR3 protein: CASTVEGPRTDTQYF
CDR3 DNA: TGTGCCAGCACCGTCGAGGGCCCCCGTACAGATACGCAGTATTTT

D gene: -
V gene: TRBV19
clone size: -
J gene: TRBJ2-3
CDR3 protein: CASSPGTDTQYF
CDR3 DNA: TGTGCCAGTAGCCCCGGCACAGATACGCAGTATTTT

D gene: -
V gene: TRBV5-1
clone size: -
J gene: TRBJ2-5
CDR3 protein: CASSLGLQETQYF
CDR3 DNA: TGCGCCAGCAGCTTGGGACTACAAGAGACCCAGTACTTC

D gene: TRBD1
V gene: TRBV5-4
clone size: -
J gene: TRBJ1-6
CDR3 protein: CASSLGQGDSPLHF
CDR3 DNA: TGTGCCAGCAGCTTGGGACAGGGAGACTCACCCCTCCACTTT

D gene: TRBD1
V gene: TRBV7-6
clone size: -
J gene: TRBJ2-7
CDR3 protein: CASSLALGTGGYEQYF
CDR3 DNA: TGTGCCAGCAGCTTAGCGCTCGGGACAGGGGGCTACGAGCAGTACTTC

D gene: -
V gene: TRBV9
clone size: -
J gene: TRBJ2-5
CDR3 protein: CASSRLSARGETQYF
CDR3 DNA: TGTGCCAGCAGCCGCCTTAGCGCGAGGGGGGAGACCCAGTACTTC

D gene: TRBD2
V gene: TRBV7-3
clone size: -
J gene: TRBJ2-1
CDR3 protein: CASSSPGGLAGVNEQFF
CDR3 DNA: TGTGCCAGCAGCTCCCCTGGTGGGCTAGCGGGAGTAAATGAGCAGTTCTTC

D gene: -
V gene: TRBV6-5
clone size: -
J gene: TRBJ1-1
CDR3 protein: CASSPRVWTEAFF
CDR3 DNA: TGTGCCAGCAGTCCCAGGGTTTGGACTGAAGCTTTCTTT

D gene: -
V gene: TRBV7-9
clone size: -
J gene: TRBJ2-2
CDR3 protein: CASSFPSSGFNTGELFF
CDR3 DNA: TGTGCCAGCAGCTTTCCGAGTAGCGGTTTCAACACCGGGGAGCTGTTTTTT

D gene: TRBD2
V gene: TRBV10-1
clone size: -
J gene: TRBJ2-5
CDR3 protein: CASRGASGSETQYF
CDR3 DNA: TGCGCCAGCAGGGGGGCTAGCGGGAGCGAGACCCAGTACTTC

D gene: -
V gene: TRBV15
clone size: -
J gene: TRBJ1-1
CDR3 protein: CATSRDFTGNTEAFF
CDR3 DNA: TGTGCCACCAGCAGAGATTTCACAGGGAACACTGAAGCTTTCTTT

D gene: TRBD2
V gene: TRBV5-1
clone size: -
J gene: TRBJ2-2
CDR3 protein: CASSLVAGDISGELFF
CDR3 DNA: TGCGCCAGCAGCTTGGTTGCGGGAGATATCTCCGGGGAGCTGTTTTTT

D gene: -
V gene: TRBV14
clone size: few
J gene: TRBJ2-5
CDR3 protein: CASSQDLGATQYF
CDR3 DNA: TGTGCCAGCAGCCAAGATCTGGGGGCAACCCAGTACTTC

D gene: TRBD2
V gene: TRBV11-2
clone size: -
J gene: TRBJ2-2
CDR3 protein: CASSSPWLAANTGELFF
CDR3 DNA: TGTGCCAGCAGCTCCCCGTGGCTAGCGGCGAACACCGGGGAGCTGTTTTTT

D gene: -
V gene: TRBV5-5
clone size: many
J gene: TRBJ2-2
CDR3 protein: CASSPTGSPNTGELFF
CDR3 DNA: TGTGCCAGCAGCCCCACAGGGTCCCCGAACACCGGGGAGCTGTTTTTT

D gene: -
V gene: TRBV6-6
clone size: -
J gene: TRBJ2-1
CDR3 protein: CASKTRDTYNEQFF
CDR3 DNA: TGTGCCAGCAAGACCCGGGACACCTACAATGAGCAGTTCTTC

D gene: TRBD1
V gene: TRBV28
clone size: -
J gene: TRBJ2-1
CDR3 protein: CASSEGGTGDIEQFF
CDR3 DNA: TGTGCCAGCAGTGAAGGGGGGACAGGGGACATTGAGCAGTTCTTC

D gene: -
V gene: TRBV5-1
clone size: few
J gene: TRBJ2-1
CDR3 protein: CASSLAPGKDEQFF
CDR3 DNA: TGCGCCAGCAGCTTGGCTCCCGGGAAGGATGAGCAGTTCTTC

D gene: -
V gene: TRBV27
clone size: -
J gene: TRBJ1-2
CDR3 protein: CASSFTAAPSGGYTF
CDR3 DNA: TGTGCCAGCAGTTTTACTGCGGCCCCCTCCGGCGGCTACACCTTC

D gene: -
V gene: TRBV15
clone size: -
J gene: TRBJ1-2
CDR3 protein: CATSSERGGYGYTF
CDR3 DNA: TGTGCCACCAGCAGCGAGCGGGGCGGCTATGGCTACACCTTC

D gene: -
V gene: TRBV6-1
clone size: -
J gene: TRBJ1-2
CDR3 protein: CASSGTGMVGGLKGYTF
CDR3 DNA: TGTGCCAGCAGTGGAACAGGCATGGTGGGGGGGCTAAAGGGCTACACCTTC

D gene: TRBD2
V gene: TRBV7-3
clone size: -
J gene: TRBJ2-1
CDR3 protein: CASRAAGGPLNEQFF
CDR3 DNA: TGTGCCAGCAGAGCAGCGGGAGGGCCACTGAATGAGCAGTTCTTC

D gene: TRBD1
V gene: TRBV6-5
clone size: -
J gene: TRBJ1-2
CDR3 protein: CASSYSGQTTLKGYTF
CDR3 DNA: TGTGCCAGCAGTTACTCGGGACAGACGACTTTGAAGGGCTACACCTTC

D gene: -
V gene: TRBV19
clone size: -
J gene: TRBJ2-2
CDR3 protein: CASSPGKNTGELFF
CDR3 DNA: TGTGCCAGTAGTCCAGGGAAGAACACCGGGGAGCTGTTTTTT

D gene: -
V gene: TRBV30
clone size: -
J gene: TRBJ2-1
CDR3 protein: CAWSGRDEQFF
CDR3 DNA: TGTGCCTGGAGTGGGCGGGACGAGCAGTTCTTC

D gene: -
V gene: TRBV10-1
clone size: -
J gene: TRBJ2-7
CDR3 protein: CASSETRPGEQYF
CDR3 DNA: TGCGCCAGCAGTGAGACACGTCCCGGGGAGCAGTACTTC

D gene: TRBD1
V gene: TRBV6-5
clone size: -
J gene: TRBJ1-2
CDR3 protein: CASSYSDRGLYGYTF
CDR3 DNA: TGTGCCAGCAGTTACTCCGACAGGGGCTTGTATGGCTACACCTTC

D gene: TRBD1
V gene: TRBV14
clone size: -
J gene: TRBJ1-1
CDR3 protein: CASSLRTGLMNTEAFF
CDR3 DNA: TGTGCCAGCAGCCTTAGGACAGGCCTAATGAACACTGAAGCTTTCTTT

D gene: TRBD2
V gene: TRBV5-1
clone size: few
J gene: TRBJ2-3
CDR3 protein: CASSLGLAGVDTQYF
CDR3 DNA: TGCGCCAGCAGCTTGGGGCTAGCGGGAGTGGATACGCAGTATTTT

D gene: -
V gene: TRBV30
clone size: few
J gene: TRBJ2-5
CDR3 protein: CAWIGGDSSGETQYF
CDR3 DNA: TGTGCCTGGATCGGCGGTGATAGCAGCGGGGAGACCCAGTACTTC

D gene: TRBD1
V gene: TRBV18
clone size: -
J gene: TRBJ2-1
CDR3 protein: CASSPGQGTYNEQFF
CDR3 DNA: TGTGCCAGCTCACCTGGACAGGGGACCTACAATGAGCAGTTCTTC

D gene: -
V gene: TRBV6-1
clone size: once
J gene: TRBJ1-2
CDR3 protein: CASSEQGGYGYTF
CDR3 DNA: TGTGCCAGCAGTGAACAAGGAGGTTATGGCTACACCTTC

D gene: TRBD1
V gene: TRBV15
clone size: -
J gene: TRBJ1-1
CDR3 protein: CATSRASSDRDHTEAFF
CDR3 DNA: TGTGCCACCAGCAGAGCGAGCTCGGACAGGGATCACACTGAAGCTTTCTTT

D gene: -
V gene: TRBV7-8
clone size: -
J gene: TRBJ2-1
CDR3 protein: CASSPLNRPSANNEQFF
CDR3 DNA: TGTGCCAGCAGCCCACTTAACCGCCCTAGCGCCAACAATGAGCAGTTCTTC

D gene: -
V gene: TRBV29-1
clone size: -
J gene: TRBJ1-4
CDR3 protein: CSALTGGREKLFF
CDR3 DNA: TGCAGCGCCCTGACAGGAGGCCGTGAAAAACTGTTTTTT

D gene: -
V gene: TRBV25-1
clone size: -
J gene: TRBJ2-1
CDR3 protein: CASTPKTGFYNEQFF
CDR3 DNA: TGTGCCAGCACCCCAAAGACAGGATTCTACAATGAGCAGTTCTTC

D gene: -
V gene: TRBV7-6
clone size: -
J gene: TRBJ1-4
CDR3 protein: CASSYGTTTNEKLFF
CDR3 DNA: TGTGCCAGCAGCTATGGGACAACAACTAATGAAAAACTGTTTTTT

D gene: TRBD1
V gene: TRBV4-1
clone size: -
J gene: TRBJ2-7
CDR3 protein: CASSLRDREVYEQYF
CDR3 DNA: TGCGCCAGCAGCTTAAGGGACAGGGAGGTCTACGAGCAGTACTTC

D gene: -
V gene: TRBV20-1
clone size: -
J gene: TRBJ1-3
CDR3 protein: CSVITGNTIYF
CDR3 DNA: TGCAGTGTTATAACAGGAAACACCATATATTTT

D gene: TRBD2
V gene: TRBV6-5
clone size: -
J gene: TRBJ2-7
CDR3 protein: CASSLGLAGPYEQYF
CDR3 DNA: TGTGCCAGCAGCCTCGGACTAGCGGGACCCTACGAGCAGTACTTC

D gene: -
V gene: TRBV7-3
clone size: -
J gene: TRBJ2-1
CDR3 protein: CASSPQSDYNEQFF
CDR3 DNA: TGTGCCAGCAGCCCCCAGAGCGACTACAATGAGCAGTTCTTC

D gene: TRBD2
V gene: TRBV6-5
clone size: few
J gene: TRBJ2-1
CDR3 protein: CASSYASGTYNEQFF
CDR3 DNA: TGTGCCAGCAGTTACGCTAGCGGTACCTACAATGAGCAGTTCTTC

D gene: TRBD2
V gene: TRBV6-5
clone size: -
J gene: TRBJ2-7
CDR3 protein: CASSYSGRAQDEQYF
CDR3 DNA: TGTGCCAGCAGTTATAGCGGGAGGGCCCAAGACGAGCAGTACTTC

D gene: -
V gene: TRBV7-9
clone size: once
J gene: TRBJ1-2
CDR3 protein: CASSLVRTDVRRTNYGYTF
CDR3 DNA: TGTGCCAGCAGCTTAGTCAGGACGGACGTAAGGAGGACTAACTACGGCTACACCTTC

D gene: TRBD1
V gene: TRBV6-6
clone size: once
J gene: TRBJ2-7
CDR3 protein: CASSNRQGGVHEQYF
CDR3 DNA: TGTGCCAGCAGTAACCGACAGGGGGGTGTCCACGAGCAGTACTTC

D gene: TRBD2
V gene: TRBV6-5
clone size: -
J gene: TRBJ2-1
CDR3 protein: CASLSSGGWEQFF
CDR3 DNA: TGTGCCAGCCTTTCGAGCGGGGGGTGGGAGCAGTTCTTC

D gene: TRBD2
V gene: TRBV5-4
clone size: -
J gene: TRBJ2-7
CDR3 protein: CASSPRLAREQYF
CDR3 DNA: TGTGCCAGCAGCCCCAGACTAGCGAGAGAGCAGTACTTC

D gene: -
V gene: TRBV7-9
clone size: -
J gene: TRBJ1-5
CDR3 protein: CASSLRGESNQPQHF
CDR3 DNA: TGTGCCAGCAGCCTTCGGGGAGAGAGCAATCAGCCCCAGCATTTT

D gene: -
V gene: TRBV19
clone size: -
J gene: TRBJ1-5
CDR3 protein: CATRRSGKVQDQPQHF
CDR3 DNA: TGTGCCACCAGGAGGTCGGGGAAGGTCCAAGATCAGCCCCAGCATTTT